This T cell receptor (beta chain) was sequenced for a study of cytomegalovirus exposure and HLA in healthy donors. Study conclusions and caveats: In vitro work confirmed that a few CMV-associated chains recognize CMV antigens.

Germline V gene data show CDR1 as LGHNA and CDR2 as YNFKEQ. V dropped 1 base and J dropped 2 bases, with 18 bases sitting between them. This CDR3 contains 19 residues. Concerning this clone: The antigen is unknown.

The PCR made use of 60 Vbeta and 13 Jbeta primers. Original handling: In a later analysis, approximately 73 million unique TCR beta chains included roughly 11 million shared by two or more donors. Data came from immunoSEQ multiplex PCR; TCRdb stores just in-frame clones and leaves some out. D and trimming come from the DNA, and the V and J calls and clone size come from that table. In the table there are approximately 170,000 clones, about four fifths of which are singletons. The rearrangement uses TRBV4-2 and TRBJ1-6, with D possibly being TRBD1 (5 bases). The source of this sequence is a male donor in good health and CMV-seropositive. What was sequenced was PBMCs. For the CDR3, the DNA is TGTGCCAGCAGCCAAGTCTCGGTGACAGCAGGCCCCTATAATTCACCCCTCCACTTT. It translates to CASSQVSVTAGPYNSPLHF.